This T cell receptor beta chain derives from a study of post-analysis software for immune sequencing data. There are a few counts of this clonotype. Its antigen is unknown. Unique molecular identifiers were built into the TCR beta cDNA libraries. T cells numbering roughly 0.85 to 10 million gave rise to about 490,000 cDNA molecules. TCRdb ran MiXCR on the PCR reads and lists one entry per CDR3 protein. The sample records a few hundred thousand distinct CDR3 sequences, less than 35% being singletons. V gave up 6 bases and J gave up 2 bases; unmatched junction bases: 4. Germline lookup yields CDR1 SGHTA and CDR2 FQGNSA. The CDR3 runs 14 residues. Study results and limitations: With TRBV5-6, TRBV5-1 and TRBV20-1 included, five TRBV segments were more frequent in patients than in controls. Significantly decreased normalized Chao1 diversity was recorded for multiple sclerosis patients relative to controls.

V is TRBV7-2 and J is TRBJ2-5; 9 bases line up with TRBD2. The specimen was blood. The TCR sequence derives from a girl aged 10 to 17 with multiple sclerosis. CDR3: CASRRGGGQETQYF. CDR3 nucleotides: TGTGCCAGCAGGCGGGGGGGCGGGCAAGAGACCCAGTACTTC.